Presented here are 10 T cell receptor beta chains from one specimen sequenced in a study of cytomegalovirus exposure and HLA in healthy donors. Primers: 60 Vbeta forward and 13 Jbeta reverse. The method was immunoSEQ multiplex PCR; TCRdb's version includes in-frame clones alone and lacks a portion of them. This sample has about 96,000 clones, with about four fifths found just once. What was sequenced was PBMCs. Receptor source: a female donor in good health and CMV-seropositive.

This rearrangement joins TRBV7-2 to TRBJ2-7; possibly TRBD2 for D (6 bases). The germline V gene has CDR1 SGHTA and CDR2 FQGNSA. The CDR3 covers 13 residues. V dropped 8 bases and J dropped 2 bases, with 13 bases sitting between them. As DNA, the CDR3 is TGTGCCAGCCGCCAGGGAGGCACCTACGAGCAGTACTTC. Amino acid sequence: CASRQGGTYEQYF. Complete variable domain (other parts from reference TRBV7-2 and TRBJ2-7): GAGVSQSPSNKVTEKGKDVELRCDPISGHTALYWYRQSLGQGLEFLIYFQGNSAPDKSGLPSDRFSAERTGGSVSTLTIQRTQQEDSAVYLCASRQGGTYEQYFGPGTRLTVT.

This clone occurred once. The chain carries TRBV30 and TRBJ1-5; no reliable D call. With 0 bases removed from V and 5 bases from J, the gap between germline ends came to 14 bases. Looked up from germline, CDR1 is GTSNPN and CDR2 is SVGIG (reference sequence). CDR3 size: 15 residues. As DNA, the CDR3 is TGTGCCTGGAGTGTAACACATGTCAGCGATCAGCCCCAGCATTTT. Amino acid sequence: CAWSVTHVSDQPQHF.

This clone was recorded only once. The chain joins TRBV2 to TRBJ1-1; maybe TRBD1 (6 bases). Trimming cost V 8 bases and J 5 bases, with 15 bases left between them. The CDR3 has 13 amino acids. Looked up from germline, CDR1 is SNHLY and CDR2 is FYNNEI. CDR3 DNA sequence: TGTGCCAGCGGCTACGGGACAAGGACTGAAGCTTTCTTT. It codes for CASGYGTRTEAFF.

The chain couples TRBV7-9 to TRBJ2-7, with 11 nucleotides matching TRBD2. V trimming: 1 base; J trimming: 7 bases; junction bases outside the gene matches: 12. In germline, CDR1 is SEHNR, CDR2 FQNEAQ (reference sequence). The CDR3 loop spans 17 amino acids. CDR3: CASSLGIGTSGLQEQYF. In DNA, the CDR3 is TGTGCCAGCAGCTTAGGGATAGGGACTAGCGGCCTCCAGGAGCAGTACTTC.

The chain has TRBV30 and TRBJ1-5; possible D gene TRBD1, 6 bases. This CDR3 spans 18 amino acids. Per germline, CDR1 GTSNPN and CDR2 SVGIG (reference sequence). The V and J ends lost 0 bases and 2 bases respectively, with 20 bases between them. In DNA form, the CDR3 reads TGTGCCTGGAGTGTACGAGTAGCAGGGGCGCTTGGCAATCAGCCCCAGCATTTT. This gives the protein CAWSVRVAGALGNQPQHF.

CDR3: CASSPALAGVETQYF. CDR3 nucleotides: TGTGCCAGCAGCCCTGCCCTAGCGGGAGTAGAGACCCAGTACTTC. The genes are TRBV6-5 and TRBJ2-5; 10 bases align to TRBD2. In germline, CDR1 is MNHEY, CDR2 SVGAGI. This CDR3 region has 15 residues. V lost 6 bases and J lost 4; bases outside the gene matches: 8.

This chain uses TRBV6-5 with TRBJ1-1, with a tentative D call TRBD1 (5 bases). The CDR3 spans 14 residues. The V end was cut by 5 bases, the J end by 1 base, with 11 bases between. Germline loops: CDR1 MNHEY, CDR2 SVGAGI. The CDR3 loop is CASSPGSGNTEAFF. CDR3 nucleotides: TGTGCCAGCAGTCCAGGGTCCGGGAACACTGAAGCTTTCTTT.

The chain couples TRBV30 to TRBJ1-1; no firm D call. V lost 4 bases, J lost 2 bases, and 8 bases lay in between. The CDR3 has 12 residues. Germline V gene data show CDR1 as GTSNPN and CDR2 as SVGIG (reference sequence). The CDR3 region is CAWTGFNTEAFF. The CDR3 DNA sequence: TGTGCCTGGACCGGGTTTAACACTGAAGCTTTCTTT.

Here the CDR3 DNA reads TGTGCCAGCAGCTTAAGAGGCCTGGGACAGGGAGTCTATGGCTACACCTTC. Amino acids: CASSLRGLGQGVYGYTF. The gene calls are TRBV7-6 and TRBJ1-2, with TRBD1 matching 9 bases. The CDR3 totals 17 residues. Germline V gene sequence: CDR1 SGHVS, CDR2 FNYEAQ. Trimming removed 2 bases from V and 4 bases from J; junction bases left unmatched: 11.

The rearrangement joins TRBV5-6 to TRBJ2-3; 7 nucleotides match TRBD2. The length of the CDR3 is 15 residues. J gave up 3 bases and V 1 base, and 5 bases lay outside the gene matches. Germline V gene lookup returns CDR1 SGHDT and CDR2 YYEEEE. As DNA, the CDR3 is TGTGCCAGCAGCTTGAGGTGGGGGGGAACAGATACGCAGTATTTT. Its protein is CASSLRWGGTDTQYF.